One and the same sample provided the 24 T cell receptor beta chains below, sequenced in a study of cytomegalovirus exposure and HLA in healthy donors. Primers included in the PCR were 60 Vbeta and 13 Jbeta primers. Data came from immunoSEQ multiplex PCR; TCRdb stores just in-frame clones and leaves some out. The sample consists of 95,000 to 150,000 clones, about 8.6% of them appearing once. The sample comprised PBMCs. Receptors were obtained from a woman in her forties in good health and CMV-seropositive.

The chain carries TRBV4-1 and TRBJ1-5, with 8 positions matching TRBD1. Germline-derived CDR1 and CDR2 are MGHRA and YSYEKL. The CDR3 contains 14 residues. The trim removed 3 bases at V and 9 bases at J, leaving 7 bases unmatched. This chain's CDR3 is CASSQTGEGGPQHF. The CDR3 DNA reads as TGCGCCAGCAGCCAGACAGGGGAAGGTGGGCCCCAGCATTTT.

There are a few counts of this clone. This sequence joins TRBV6-1 and TRBJ2-5; 13 bases agree with TRBD2. The germline V gene has CDR1 MNHNS and CDR2 SASEGT. The CDR3 has 15 amino acids. Losses at the gene ends were 5 bases for V and 2 bases for J; bases not matched to a gene: 2. The CDR3 sequence: CASSWTSGGQETQYF. For the CDR3, the DNA is TGTGCCAGCAGTTGGACTAGCGGGGGTCAAGAGACCCAGTACTTC.

This chain uses TRBV6-5 with TRBJ1-1, with TRBD1 as a possible D gene (5 bases). The germline V gene encodes CDR1 MNHEY and CDR2 SVGAGI. The CDR3 is 16 residues long. V lost 0 bases, J lost 6 bases, and 17 bases lay in between. The CDR3 DNA follows: TGTGCCAGCAGTTACTCGGGCGGCCTACCGGGGGCTGAAGCTTTCTTT. As protein: CASSYSGGLPGAEAFF.

The V call is TRBV9, the J call TRBJ1-1; a weak D match, TRBD1 (6 bases). Germline V gene lookup returns CDR1 SGDLS and CDR2 YYNGEE. V lost 3 bases and J lost 1, with 10 bases in between. The CDR3 sequence is 14 residues long. The CDR3 spells CASSELQGNTEAFF. CDR3 bases: TGTGCCAGCAGCGAGCTACAGGGGAACACTGAAGCTTTCTTT.

This clone has more than one count but fewer than ten. This chain joins TRBV6-6 and TRBJ2-7; 8 bases match TRBD1. This CDR3 spans 16 amino acids. The J segment lost 0 bases and the V segment lost 6 bases, leaving 10 bases of the junction unmatched. From germline, CDR1 is MNHNY and CDR2 SVGAGI (reference sequence). The CDR3 loop is CASRGSRTGSSYEQYF. For the CDR3, the DNA is TGTGCCAGCAGAGGGAGTCGGACAGGGAGCTCCTACGAGCAGTACTTC.

The chain combines TRBV5-4 with TRBJ1-4, with TRBD1 as a possible D gene (6 bases). Germline CDR1 is SGHNT and CDR2 is YYREEE (reference sequence). The V and J ends lost 5 bases and 0 bases respectively, with 17 bases between them. There are 17 residues in the CDR3. The CDR3 loop reads CASSVVGAGSTNEKLFF. For the CDR3, the DNA is TGTGCCAGCAGTGTAGTGGGGGCAGGGTCAACTAATGAAAAACTGTTTTTT.

This clone was observed a handful of times. The chain couples TRBV9 to TRBJ2-7, with a weak D call TRBD2 (5 bases). CDR1 and CDR2 from the germline V gene are SGDLS and YYNGEE. V lost 1 base to trimming and J lost 6 bases, with 11 bases between them. The CDR3 spans 13 residues. The CDR3: CASSVIGEGEQYF. The CDR3 nucleotides are TGTGCCAGCAGCGTAATAGGTGAGGGCGAGCAGTACTTC.

The V call is TRBV7-8, the J call TRBJ1-5, with D unresolved. The CDR3 is made up of 17 amino acids. Germline V gives CDR1 SGHVS, CDR2 FQNEAQ. The ends were cut back, 5 bases at V and 0 bases at J, with 17 bases in the middle. The CDR3 sequence is CASSIRARADSNQPQHF. The CDR3 region has the DNA TGTGCCAGCAGCATACGCGCTCGAGCGGATAGCAATCAGCCCCAGCATTTT.

The chain joins TRBV30 to TRBJ2-7; tentatively, D is TRBD2 (6 bases). The CDR3 extends over 12 amino acids. The V end was cut by 3 bases, the J end by 3 bases, with 9 bases between. Germline V lookup: CDR1 GTSNPN, CDR2 SVGIG (reference sequence). The CDR3 region is CAWRGLNYEQYF. The CDR3, as DNA: TGTGCCTGGAGGGGACTGAACTACGAGCAGTACTTC.

The chain recombines TRBV5-1 with TRBJ2-7; 10 bases line up with TRBD1. The CDR3 totals 15 residues. Losses at the gene ends were 1 base for V and 3 bases for J; bases not matched to a gene: 4. Germline lookup yields CDR1 SGHRS and CDR2 YFSETQ. The DNA for the CDR3 is TGCGCCAGCAGCTTGTCACGGGACAGGGGCTACGAGCAGTACTTC. The encoded protein is CASSLSRDRGYEQYF.

This chain uses TRBV5-1 with TRBJ2-1; D might be TRBD1 (7 bases). The CDR3 is 16 residues long. V lost 0 bases, J lost 4 bases, and 14 bases lay in between. CDR1 is SGHRS, CDR2 YFSETQ, per germline. The CDR3 loop reads CASSLVEGAGYNEQFF. CDR3 nucleotide sequence: TGCGCCAGCAGCTTGGTTGAGGGGGCGGGATACAATGAGCAGTTCTTC. Variable domain in full (rest from reference TRBV5-1 and TRBJ2-1): KAGVTQTPRYLIKTRGQQVTLSCSPISGHRSVSWYQQTPGQGLQFLFEYFSETQRNKGNFPGRFSGRQFSNSRSEMNVSTLELGDSALYLCASSLVEGAGYNEQFFGPGTRLTVL.

The chain uses TRBV9 and TRBJ2-1; 7 bases line up with TRBD1. The CDR3 has 15 residues. V was clipped by 4 bases and J by 7 bases; unmatched bases: 11. The V gene's germline CDR1 is SGDLS and CDR2 YYNGEE. The CDR3 DNA reads as TGTGCCAGCAGCTCCCGGACAGGCCTCAGTAATGAGCAGTTCTTC. As protein: CASSSRTGLSNEQFF. The variable domain in full, completed from reference TRBV9 and TRBJ2-1, reads DSGVTQTPKHLITATGQRVTLRCSPRSGDLSVYWYQQSLDQGLQFLIQYYNGEERAKGNILERFSAQQFPDLHSELNLSSLELGDSALYFCASSSRTGLSNEQFFGPGTRLTVL.

A note on this clone: Other DNA sequences in the sample encode the same CDR3. This chain connects TRBV6-5 to TRBJ1-1; D possibly corresponds to TRBD1 (5 bases). Per the germline V gene, CDR1 is MNHEY and CDR2 is SVGAGI. Trimming cost V 7 bases and J 3 bases, with 12 bases left between them. This CDR3 contains 13 residues. The CDR3 DNA sequence: TGTGCCAGCACCCGGGGCGGGGACACTGAAGCTTTCTTT. Translated: CASTRGGDTEAFF.

This clone was picked up a small number of times. The V and J genes are TRBV27 and TRBJ2-7; TRBD2 is a possible D gene (5 bases). Germline V gene sequence: CDR1 MNHEY, CDR2 SMNVEV (reference sequence). The CDR3 has 16 residues. V lost 0 bases and J lost 2, with 14 bases in between. CDR3 nucleotides: TGTGCCAGCAGTTTATCCAGGCTTGGGAGTCCCTACGAGCAGTACTTC. As protein: CASSLSRLGSPYEQYF.

The chain employs TRBV18 and TRBJ2-7, with 8 bases fitting TRBD1. J was trimmed by 9 bases and V by 0 bases; bases with no gene match: 7. The CDR3 extends over 14 amino acids. CDR1 and CDR2 from the germline V gene are KGHSH and LQKENI. CDR3 sequence (DNA): TGTGCCAGCTCACCACCGGGACAGGCCCGGCGGCAGTACTTC. Translation gives CASSPPGQARRQYF. The full variable domain, in which reference TRBV18 and TRBJ2-7 provide the parts outside the CDR3, is NAGVMQNPRHLVRRRGQEARLRCSPMKGHSHVYWYRQLPEEGLKFMVYLQKENIIDESGMPKERFSAEFPKEGPSILRIQQVVRGDSAAYFCASSPPGQARRQYFGPGTRLTVT.

This chain links TRBV7-8 with TRBJ1-3; D possibly corresponds to TRBD1 (5 bases). CDR3 length: 16 residues. Per the germline V gene, CDR1 is SGHVS and CDR2 is FQNEAQ. V lost 3 bases to trimming and J lost 3 bases, with 15 bases between them. The CDR3 bases are TGTGCCAGCAGCTTTTCGGGAGGGGTTCGTGGAAACACCATATATTTT. As protein: CASSFSGGVRGNTIYF. Complete variable domain (other parts from reference TRBV7-8 and TRBJ1-3): GAGVSQSPRYKVAKRGQDVALRCDPISGHVSLFWYQQALGQGPEFLTYFQNEAQLDKSGLPSDRFFAERPEGSVSTLKIQRTQQEDSAVYLCASSFSGGVRGNTIYFGEGSWLTVV.

This clone has just a few counts. This chain links TRBV5-1 with TRBJ2-3, with 12 bases fitting TRBD2. Trimming took 7 bases from V and 5 from J; bases not matched to a gene: 5. The germline CDR1 and CDR2 sequences are SGHRS and YFSETQ. The CDR3 runs 14 residues. The CDR3: CASLAGGQGDTQYF. DNA for the CDR3: TGCGCCAGCCTAGCGGGGGGGCAAGGAGATACGCAGTATTTT.

This clone was counted between two and nine times. The V call is TRBV5-1, the J call TRBJ1-1; tentative D call: TRBD1 (6 bases). CDR1 SGHRS and CDR2 YFSETQ come from the germline V gene. The CDR3 has 15 amino acids. V lost 1 base to trimming and J lost 5 bases, with 15 bases between them. This chain's CDR3 is CASSLSRGGGTEAFF. CDR3 in DNA: TGCGCCAGCAGCTTGTCGAGGGGAGGGGGGACTGAAGCTTTCTTT.

The chain couples TRBV11-2 to TRBJ1-5; D not resolved. Germline loops: CDR1 SGHAT, CDR2 FQNNGV. Trimming cost V 5 bases and J 3 bases, with 8 bases left between them. The CDR3 has 13 amino acids. The CDR3 sequence: CASSPEYNQPQHF. The CDR3 nucleotides are TGTGCCAGCAGCCCCGAGTACAATCAGCCCCAGCATTTT.

This clone was detected ten times or more. The CDR3 nucleotides read TGTGCCAGCAGCTCTACCCTGAATCTTCTTTATGGCTACACCTTC. Translating gives CASSSTLNLLYGYTF. The chain uses TRBV5-4 and TRBJ1-2, with D unclear. Trimming took off 3 bases at V and 5 bases at J, with 17 bases between the two ends. This CDR3 contains 15 residues. CDR1 is SGHNT and CDR2 is YYREEE in the germline V gene (reference sequence).

This clone was observed a few times. The chain joins TRBV6-1 to TRBJ1-5, with D uncertain. CDR1 MNHNS and CDR2 SASEGT come from the germline V gene. Deletions cut 5 bases from V and 8 bases from J, with 13 bases between. The CDR3 totals 13 residues. CDR3 protein: CASSLDLGKPQHF. CDR3 coding DNA: TGTGCCAGCAGTCTGGACCTCGGGAAGCCCCAGCATTTT.

The chain combines TRBV6-1 with TRBJ2-1, with 9 bases fitting TRBD1. There are 15 residues in the CDR3. Germline loops: CDR1 MNHNS, CDR2 SASEGT. Trimming removed 2 bases from V and 4 bases from J; junction bases left unmatched: 3. The CDR3 loop reads CASSETGTGYNEQFF. DNA of the CDR3: TGTGCCAGCAGTGAAACGGGGACAGGGTACAATGAGCAGTTCTTC.

The chain employs TRBV2 and TRBJ1-5; 7 bases fit TRBD1. The ends lost 6 bases at V and 5 bases at J; junction bases unmatched: 4. The germline V gene encodes CDR1 SNHLY and CDR2 FYNNEI. This CDR3 is 13 amino acids long. CDR3 coding DNA: TGTGCCAGCAGACAGGGGCTAGATCAGCCCCAGCATTTT. Its protein product is CASRQGLDQPQHF.

This CDR3 reads CARSPRSDRARTEAFF. The CDR3 DNA sequence: TGTGCCAGAAGCCCAAGATCAGACAGGGCCCGCACTGAAGCTTTCTTT. The rearrangement links TRBV5-3 to TRBJ1-1; 7 positions match TRBD1. TRBV5-3 is noted as an ORF with a role that remains uncertain. This CDR3 comprises 16 residues. V shed 4 bases, J shed 4 bases, and the junction held 13 bases outside the gene matches.